These 22 T cell receptor beta chains share one sample of origin, sequenced in a study of identical twins' blood T cells (dated by TCRdb to the early 2010s). The library was made by 5' RACE. These reads were obtained on an Illumina Genome Analyzer IIx. In TCRdb, the public reads were trimmed at Q25 with fastp and aligned with MiXCR, with productive beta chains retained. CDR3 protein duplicates are merged, each entry listing the most common genes and DNA. The sample has roughly 380,000 distinct CDR3 sequences on record, 28% of them singletons. 6.1% of the sample is taken by the ten largest. The sequenced material came from PBMCs. These receptors originate from a woman aged 18-49 years in good health.

This rearrangement joins TRBV7-9 to TRBJ2-7, with D unresolved. Germline V gene data show CDR1 as SEHNR and CDR2 as FQNEAQ (reference sequence). The V end was cut by 3 bases, the J end by 3 bases, with 9 bases between. The CDR3 loop spans 13 amino acids. The CDR3 loop reads CASSFPGVYEQYF. The CDR3 DNA reads as TGTGCCAGCAGCTTCCCTGGGGTCTACGAGCAGTACTTC.

The J gene is TRBJ1-5, the V gene TRBV25-1, with a tentative D call TRBD1 (6 bases). The CDR3 covers 16 residues. Germline CDR1 and CDR2: MGHDK and SYGVNS. Trimming removed 4 bases from V and 1 base from J, with 14 bases in between. The CDR3 DNA reads TGTGCCAGCAGTGGAAGGGGGGGTCCGAGCAATCAGCCCCAGCATTTT. Translated: CASSGRGGPSNQPQHF.

CDR3 in DNA: TGTGCCAGCAGTTATTCCAGGGTGGAGCAGTTCTTC. Translation: CASSYSRVEQFF. This chain connects TRBV6-2 or TRBV6-3 to TRBJ2-1, with D tentatively TRBD1 (5 bases). With 3 bases removed from V and 10 bases from J, the gap between germline ends came to 10 bases. The CDR3 loop spans 12 amino acids. CDR1 MNHEY and CDR2 SVGEGT come from the germline V gene.

The chain joins TRBV20-1 to TRBJ2-2; D tentatively fits TRBD1 or TRBD2 (6 bases each). Deletions cut 0 bases from V and 6 bases from J, with 11 bases between. The CDR3 runs to 14 residues. Per germline, CDR1 DFQATT and CDR2 SNEGSKA (reference sequence). CDR3 protein: CSARDQRGAGELFF. DNA of the CDR3: TGCAGTGCTAGAGATCAAAGGGGGGCCGGGGAGCTGTTTTTT.

The chain uses TRBV12-3 or TRBV12-4 and TRBJ2-7; 7 bases are a match to TRBD1. V shed 1 base, J shed 1 base, and the junction held 7 bases outside the gene matches. The CDR3 length is 16 residues. For the CDR3, the DNA is TGTGCCAGCAGTTTAGGGTCAGGGGGTCTTTCCTACGAGCAGTACTTC. As protein: CASSLGSGGLSYEQYF.

The chain links TRBV20-1 to TRBJ1-1, with unresolved D. V was cut by 3 bases and J by 4 bases, with 12 bases left in between. The CDR3 runs 13 residues. CDR1 and CDR2 (germline): DFQATT, SNEGSKA (reference sequence). The CDR3 loop reads CSARGWEGTEAFF. CDR3 nucleotide sequence: TGCAGTGCTAGGGGTTGGGAGGGCACTGAAGCTTTCTTT.

This clonotype was recorded at least ten times. V usage is TRBV10-3 and J usage is TRBJ1-5; D possibly corresponds to TRBD1 (5 bases). The CDR3 is made up of 14 amino acids. The V gene lost 0 bases and the J gene lost 4 bases, with 7 bases spanning the gap. Germline assignment: CDR1 ENHRY and CDR2 SYGVKD. CDR3 protein: CAISESKGNQPQHF. In DNA, the CDR3 is TGTGCCATCAGTGAGTCTAAGGGGAATCAGCCCCAGCATTTT.

This chain connects TRBV10-2 to TRBJ2-2; D call uncertain. Germline loops: CDR1 WSHSY, CDR2 SAAADI. This CDR3 comprises 14 residues. V was cut by 2 bases and J by 6 bases, with 10 bases left in between. CDR3: CASSERLQSGELFF. The DNA of the CDR3 is TGCGCCAGCAGTGAGAGGCTGCAGTCCGGGGAGCTGTTTTTT.

This clonotype was picked up a small number of times. V is TRBV6-2 or TRBV6-3 and J is TRBJ2-2; D is unresolved. Germline V gives CDR1 MNHEY, CDR2 SVGEGT. V gave up 4 bases and J gave up 5 bases, with 11 bases separating them. The CDR3 has 14 residues. The CDR3 DNA sequence: TGTGCCAGCAGTTCGGACGCAGTGACCGGGGAGCTGTTTTTT. Translated, it gives CASSSDAVTGELFF.

This clonotype turned up a few times. CDR3 DNA: TGTGCCAGCAGCCAGGAACGGAATGTCGCGGGCGAGCAGTACTTC. Translated, it gives CASSQERNVAGEQYF. The chain carries TRBV14 and TRBJ2-7, with D maybe TRBD2 (5 bases). Germline assignment: CDR1 SGHDN and CDR2 FVKESK. V gave up 3 bases and J gave up 6 bases, with 18 bases separating them. CDR3 length equals 15 residues.

A few counts support this clonotype. The CDR3 region is CASSSRQTNTEAFF. In DNA form, the CDR3 reads TGTGCCAGCTCATCACGACAGACGAACACTGAAGCTTTCTTT. The chain has TRBV18 and TRBJ1-1; possible D gene TRBD1, 5 bases. The V gene lost 5 bases and the J gene lost 1 base, with 11 bases spanning the gap. This CDR3 has 14 amino acids. Germline values: CDR1 KGHSH, CDR2 LQKENI.

This clonotype was found many times. J is TRBJ1-2 and V is TRBV4-1; D call uncertain. Germline CDR1 reads MGHRA; CDR2 reads YSYEKL. V lost 4 bases to trimming and J lost 0 bases, with 12 bases between them. The CDR3 is 15 residues long. For the CDR3, the DNA is TGCGCCAGCAGCCTACGAACTTCAGCTAACTATGGCTACACCTTC. Translating gives CASSLRTSANYGYTF.

This clonotype was picked up a small number of times. The chain joins TRBV27 to TRBJ1-1, with D unclear. Trimming cost V 4 bases and J 7 bases, with 10 bases left between them. CDR3 length equals 12 residues. CDR1 and CDR2 from the germline V gene are MNHEY and SMNVEV (reference sequence). The CDR3 loop is CASSSFGDEAFF. CDR3 sequence (DNA): TGTGCCAGCAGTTCCTTTGGGGATGAAGCTTTCTTT.

The chain has TRBV29-1 and TRBJ1-1; D gene uncertain. The V gene's germline CDR1 is SQVTM and CDR2 ANQGSEA. Trimming pared 3 bases from V and 2 bases from J, leaving 13 bases between. The CDR3 covers 14 residues. The CDR3 is CSVESRAENTEAFF. The CDR3 DNA is TGCAGCGTTGAGAGTAGGGCAGAAAACACTGAAGCTTTCTTT.

This chain uses TRBV3-1 with TRBJ1-2; D uncertain. Germline V gene lookup returns CDR1 LGHDT and CDR2 YNNKEL (reference sequence). The ends were cut back, 4 bases at V and 8 bases at J, with 11 bases in the middle. This CDR3 spans 12 amino acids. The CDR3 is CASSPHLGGYTF. The CDR3 DNA sequence: TGTGCCAGCAGCCCGCATCTGGGAGGCTACACCTTC. The full variable domain, rest sourced from reference TRBV3-1 and TRBJ1-2, is DTAVSQTPKYLVTQMGNDKSIKCEQNLGHDTMYWYKQDSKKFLKIMFSYNNKELIINETVPNRFSPKSPDKAHLNLHINSLELGDSAVYFCASSPHLGGYTFGSGTRLTVV.

The V and J genes are TRBV7-9 and TRBJ2-1, with D maybe TRBD2 (7 bases). Germline loops: CDR1 SEHNR, CDR2 FQNEAQ (reference sequence). Trimming removed 1 base at V and 7 bases at J, with 17 bases between. The CDR3 loop spans 16 amino acids. CDR3 in DNA: TGTGCCAGCAGCTTAGTGGGAGGGGGGCCTAGGAATGAGCAGTTCTTC. This encodes CASSLVGGGPRNEQFF.

This chain connects TRBV11-3 to TRBJ1-1, with no clear D. Germline V gene lookup returns CDR1 SGHNT and CDR2 YENEEA. The CDR3 contains 16 residues. The V end lost 1 base, the J end lost 0 bases, and 12 bases lay between the germline ends. CDR3 sequence (DNA): TGTGCCAGCAGCTTAGGTACGGAGCTTATGAACACTGAAGCTTTCTTT. Translated: CASSLGTELMNTEAFF.

CDR3 loop: CASSPGTGKAFF. CDR3 DNA: TGTGCCAGCAGCCCCGGGACTGGAAAAGCTTTCTTT. The V and J genes are TRBV11-1 and TRBJ1-1, with a weak D call TRBD1 (5 bases). The CDR3 has 12 amino acids. V lost 5 bases to trimming and J lost 9 bases, with 13 bases between them. The germline V gene has CDR1 SGHAT and CDR2 FQDESV (reference sequence).

There are a few counts of this clonotype. V is TRBV9 and J is TRBJ2-1; the D is unclear. CDR1 and CDR2 (germline): SGDLS, YYNGEE. The CDR3 covers 13 residues. The V end was cut by 0 bases, the J end by 7 bases, with 8 bases between. The CDR3 loop reads CASSVGWGNEQFF. Written as DNA, the CDR3 is TGTGCCAGCAGCGTAGGGTGGGGAAATGAGCAGTTCTTC.

CDR3 residues: CASSPGQDEKLFF. The CDR3 DNA reads as TGTGCCAGCAGCCCAGGACAGGACGAAAAACTGTTTTTT. This chain links TRBV5-6 with TRBJ1-4; 7 bases are shared with TRBD1. This CDR3 has 13 residues. Germline loops: CDR1 SGHDT, CDR2 YYEEEE. Trimming took 4 bases from V and 8 from J; bases not matched to a gene: 5.

The CDR3, as DNA: TGCAGTGCTAGAGATCCCCAGGGTAGGTGGGATGGCTACACCTTC. Its translation: CSARDPQGRWDGYTF. The chain combines TRBV20-1 with TRBJ1-2; TRBD1 is a possible D gene (5 bases). In germline, CDR1 is DFQATT, CDR2 SNEGSKA (reference sequence). The germline V and J ends were trimmed by 0 bases and 6 bases, with 17 bases remaining between them. The CDR3 sequence is 15 residues long.

The rearrangement links TRBV10-3 to TRBJ2-1; TRBD2 matches 7 bases. The CDR3 sequence is 14 residues long. Germline V gene sequence: CDR1 ENHRY, CDR2 SYGVKD. V shed 9 bases, J shed 6 bases, and the junction held 11 bases outside the gene matches. The CDR3 sequence is CAITKRGDVNEQFF. The CDR3 nucleotides read TGTGCCATTACCAAGCGGGGTGACGTCAATGAGCAGTTCTTC.